The 19 T cell receptor beta chains presented below share a single source sample, sequenced in a study of early T cells in non-severe SARS-CoV-2 infection. TCRdb itself ran the 5' RACE reads through MiXCR, one entry per CDR3 protein. Among roughly 56,000 distinct CDR3 sequences listed, roughly a tenth were seen once. Sequenced input: whole blood. All receptors come from an adult who was a healthcare worker with PCR-confirmed SARS-CoV-2 infection or an uninfected control (not recorded which).

This clonotype came up many times. V gene TRBV7-3 combines with J gene TRBJ2-2; possibly TRBD1 for D (6 bases). CDR3 size: 14 residues. Germline V gives CDR1 SGHTA, CDR2 FQGTGA. V was cut by 5 bases and J by 4 bases, with 11 bases left in between. CDR3 region: CASSQGTPTGELFF. CDR3 DNA: TGTGCCAGCAGCCAAGGGACACCCACCGGGGAGCTGTTTTTT.

V is TRBV12-3 or TRBV12-4 and J is TRBJ1-5; possibly TRBD1 for D (6 bases). CDR3 length: 16 amino acids. Trimming cost V 5 bases and J 0 bases, with 14 bases left between them. The CDR3 nucleotides are TGTGCCAGCAGTCACCGCAGGGGAGATAGCAATCAGCCCCAGCATTTT. It translates to CASSHRRGDSNQPQHF.

The table lists this clonotype with many counts. The rearrangement uses TRBV5-1 and TRBJ1-2; D is possibly TRBD1 (5 bases). The CDR3 has 15 residues. CDR1 and CDR2 from the germline V gene are SGHRS and YFSETQ. The V end was cut by 5 bases, the J end by 6 bases, with 20 bases between. The CDR3 DNA follows: TGCGCCAGCAGAACAGCCACGCAGGGACTGGATGGCTACACCTTC. Translating it yields CASRTATQGLDGYTF.

This clonotype occurred many times. The rearrangement uses TRBV11-2 and TRBJ2-2; a weak D match, TRBD1 (5 bases). V gave up 2 bases and J gave up 0 bases, with 16 bases separating them. Germline V lookup: CDR1 SGHAT, CDR2 FQNNGV. This CDR3 spans 18 amino acids. DNA for the CDR3: TGTGCCAGCAGCTTATATAGACAGCACAGCTCGAACACCGGGGAGCTGTTTTTT. It codes for CASSLYRQHSSNTGELFF. The full variable domain, with the rest looked up from reference TRBV11-2 and TRBJ2-2, is EAGVAQSPRYKIIEKRQSVAFWCNPISGHATLYWYQQILGQGPKLLIQFQNNGVVDDSQLPKDRFSAERLKGVDSTLKIQPAKLEDSAVYLCASSLYRQHSSNTGELFFGEGSRLTVL.

The chain carries TRBV18 and TRBJ2-3; TRBD1 matches 7 bases. With 3 bases clipped from V and 1 base from J, the junction kept 4 bases outside the gene matches. Per germline, CDR1 KGHSH and CDR2 LQKENI. This CDR3 is 15 amino acids long. As DNA, the CDR3 is TGTGCCAGCTCACCCCGACAGGGTGGCACAGATACGCAGTATTTT. This gives the protein CASSPRQGGTDTQYF.

The J gene is TRBJ1-1, the V gene TRBV6-6, with D possibly matching TRBD1 (5 bases). Trimming removed 8 bases at V and 2 bases at J, with 21 bases between. The germline gives CDR1 MNHNY, CDR2 SVGAGI (reference sequence). This CDR3 is built from 16 residues. CDR3 nucleotide sequence: TGTGCCAGCTCGCAACCTTGGGGGATGCCTAACACTGAAGCTTTCTTT. Protein product: CASSQPWGMPNTEAFF.

This clonotype was counted many times. This chain uses TRBV29-1 with TRBJ1-1, with TRBD1 matching over 7 bases. V trimming: 5 bases; J trimming: 0 bases; junction bases outside the gene matches: 9. The CDR3 contains 15 residues. The germline CDR1 and CDR2 sequences are SQVTM and ANQGSEA. CDR3 amino acids: CSVQRQGKMNTEAFF. In nucleotides, the CDR3 is TGCAGCGTTCAGAGACAGGGCAAAATGAACACTGAAGCTTTCTTT.

V and J are TRBV10-2 and TRBJ1-6; D call uncertain. Germline V lookup: CDR1 WSHSY, CDR2 SAAADI. Deletions cut 3 bases from V and 6 bases from J, with 15 bases between. The CDR3 extends over 16 amino acids. CDR3 coding DNA: TGCGCCAGCAGTGACCCTAGCAGCTGGGGTAATTCACCCCTCCACTTT. Protein product: CASSDPSSWGNSPLHF.

This clonotype was detected ten times or more. This chain links TRBV20-1 with TRBJ1-1; 10 nucleotides match TRBD1. Germline lookup yields CDR1 DFQATT and CDR2 SNEGSKA (reference sequence). This CDR3 is 19 amino acids long. With 4 bases clipped from V and 1 base from J, the junction kept 18 bases outside the gene matches. CDR3: CSATRWGTGATWRNTEAFF. In DNA, the CDR3 is TGCAGTGCTACCAGATGGGGGACAGGGGCCACTTGGAGGAACACTGAAGCTTTCTTT.

This clonotype is termed medium-sized. The gene calls are TRBV20-1 and TRBJ2-1, with TRBD2 identical over 9 bases. The CDR3 loop spans 15 amino acids. V gave up 1 base and J gave up 8 bases; unmatched junction bases: 9. Germline CDR1 and CDR2: DFQATT and SNEGSKA (reference sequence). CDR3 protein: CSARVESSGADEQFF. The CDR3 region has the DNA TGCAGTGCTAGAGTCGAGTCTAGCGGGGCGGATGAGCAGTTCTTC.

The V gene is TRBV6-1, the J gene TRBJ2-1, with 10 bases fitting TRBD1. CDR1 is MNHNS, CDR2 SASEGT, per germline. CDR3 length: 15 residues. With 6 bases clipped from V and 2 bases from J, the junction kept 4 bases outside the gene matches. The CDR3 region has the DNA TGTGCCAGCAGAGAGGACAGGGGGGCCTACAATGAGCAGTTCTTC. Its translation is CASREDRGAYNEQFF.

This clonotype was seen at least ten times. The chain recombines TRBV15 with TRBJ2-5; D may be TRBD1 or TRBD2 (5 bases each). This CDR3 is built from 13 residues. The V gene's germline CDR1 is LNHNV and CDR2 YYDKDF (reference sequence). Trimming cost V 8 bases and J 2 bases, with 12 bases left between them. The CDR3 bases are TGTGCCACCCAGTGGGGGAAACAAGAGACCCAGTACTTC. This sequence encodes CATQWGKQETQYF.

CDR3 sequence (DNA): TGTGCCAGCAGCCGGACAGGGCCAGTTGAAAAACTGTTTTTT. Its translation is CASSRTGPVEKLFF. This chain connects TRBV5-6 to TRBJ1-4, with 8 positions matching TRBD1. Germline values: CDR1 SGHDT, CDR2 YYEEEE. V gave up 4 bases and J gave up 7 bases; unmatched junction bases: 6. The CDR3 contains 14 residues.

This clonotype has a count of ten or more. The genes are TRBV4-1 and TRBJ2-4; a possible D gene is TRBD2 (6 bases). Between the trimmed V and J ends, which lost 3 bases and 6 bases, there was a span of 18 bases. The CDR3 has 16 amino acids. The V gene's germline CDR1 is MGHRA and CDR2 YSYEKL. CDR3 region: CASSHPLERAGNIQYF. The CDR3 DNA reads TGCGCCAGCAGCCACCCCCTGGAGCGAGCGGGAAACATTCAGTACTTC.

The sample holds a few counts of this clonotype. In nucleotides, the CDR3 is TGTGCCAGCAGTTCCGGACTAGCGCGGTTCAAAAACATTCAGTACTTC. As protein: CASSSGLARFKNIQYF. The chain recombines TRBV27 with TRBJ2-4; 9 bases are a match to TRBD2. CDR3 length: 16 residues. Trimming took 4 bases from V and 3 from J; bases not matched to a gene: 7. Germline loops: CDR1 MNHEY, CDR2 SMNVEV (reference sequence).

This clonotype was seen only a few times. This chain joins TRBV4-1 and TRBJ2-5; 10 nucleotides align to TRBD2. Germline V gene sequence: CDR1 MGHRA, CDR2 YSYEKL. V lost 8 bases and J lost 10; bases outside the gene matches: 16. This CDR3 has 15 amino acids. CDR3 sequence (DNA): TGCGCCAGCTCCCCGGGACTAGCGAGAAGCAGTAACCAGTACTTC. This translates into CASSPGLARSSNQYF.

V is TRBV24-1 and J is TRBJ2-2; D is unclear. V was trimmed by 8 bases and J by 3 bases, leaving 6 bases between them. CDR1 and CDR2 (germline): KGHDR, SFDVKD. This CDR3 is 12 amino acids long. The CDR3 region is CATISYTGELFF. In nucleotides, the CDR3 is TGTGCCACCATTTCTTACACCGGGGAGCTGTTTTTT.

V usage is TRBV10-2 and J usage is TRBJ1-5; a possible D gene is TRBD1 (5 bases). The CDR3 covers 13 residues. Per the germline V gene, CDR1 is WSHSY and CDR2 is SAAADI. Trimming left V 7 bases short and J 5 bases short, with 12 bases between. The CDR3 DNA reads TGCGCCAGCACCCGGGACGGATATCAGCCCCAGCATTTT. It codes for CASTRDGYQPQHF.

This clonotype was recorded many times. This chain links TRBV2 with TRBJ2-7; a weak D match, TRBD1 (6 bases). Deletions cut 6 bases from V and 9 bases from J, with 18 bases between. Germline V gene data show CDR1 as SNHLY and CDR2 as FYNNEI. The CDR3 has 13 amino acids. CDR3 loop: CASREMDSPRQYV. CDR3 DNA: TGTGCCAGCAGAGAGATGGACAGTCCGAGGCAGTACGTC.